Each of the 16 T cell receptor beta chains below was sequenced from the same sample in a study of cytomegalovirus exposure and HLA in healthy donors. The table came from immunoSEQ multiplex PCR; TCRdb's copy has only in-frame clones and leaves some out. The sample has 200,000 to 250,000 clones, around nine tenths seen once; the top ten hold 2.6%. Sequences were obtained from PBMCs. The source is a man aged 18-30 years in good health and CMV-seronegative.

This chain links TRBV5-4 with TRBJ2-1, with TRBD1 matching over 9 bases. V shed 0 bases, J shed 3 bases, and the junction held 4 bases outside the gene matches. The germline V gene encodes CDR1 SGHNT and CDR2 YYREEE (reference sequence). CDR3 length: 16 residues. In nucleotides, the CDR3 is TGTGCCAGCAGCTTGGCCGGGACAGGGTACTACAATGAGCAGTTCTTC. Amino acids: CASSLAGTGYYNEQFF.

The chain recombines TRBV19 with TRBJ1-4; 9 bases line up with TRBD1. The junction had 6 bases not matched to a gene; V was cut back by 4 bases and J by 6 bases. This CDR3 has 15 residues. The germline V gene encodes CDR1 LNHDA and CDR2 SQIVND (reference sequence). DNA for the CDR3: TGTGCCAGTAGTACCGGACAGGGGCGGCATGAAAAACTGTTTTTT. This codes for CASSTGQGRHEKLFF.

V and J are TRBV5-6 and TRBJ2-1, with a possible D match to TRBD2 (5 bases). CDR1 and CDR2 (germline): SGHDT, YYEEEE. This CDR3 has 13 amino acids. Trimming shortened V by 2 bases and J by 6 bases, and 9 bases separated the two germline ends. For the CDR3, the DNA is TGTGCCAGCAGCTTCCCAGCGGTCAATGAGCAGTTCTTC. Protein: CASSFPAVNEQFF.

As concerns this clone: In the same sample, other DNA sequences code for this CDR3. This chain joins TRBV5-1 and TRBJ2-1, with D perhaps TRBD2 (5 bases). CDR1 is SGHRS and CDR2 is YFSETQ in the germline V gene. The CDR3 contains 15 residues. Trimming took 3 bases from V and 0 from J, leaving 10 bases between them. CDR3 in DNA: TGCGCCAGCAGCTCAACGGGGAGCTCCTACAATGAGCAGTTCTTC. This encodes CASSSTGSSYNEQFF.

This clone was found once. The chain has TRBV30 and TRBJ1-2; no reliable D call. Between the trimmed V and J ends, which lost 3 bases and 4 bases, there was a span of 12 bases. This CDR3 is 13 amino acids long. Looked up from germline, CDR1 is GTSNPN and CDR2 is SVGIG (reference sequence). CDR3 nucleotide sequence: TGTGCCTGGAGGCTTGTGGGCAGCTATGGCTACACCTTC. Residues: CAWRLVGSYGYTF.

This chain uses TRBV5-1 with TRBJ2-1; 7 nucleotides match TRBD2. The CDR3 length is 15 residues. Per germline, CDR1 SGHRS and CDR2 YFSETQ. After removal of 5 bases from V and 6 bases from J, the junction contained 11 bases not matched to a gene. For the CDR3, the DNA is TGCGCCAGCAGTTACACCTCAGCGGGGCTCAATGAGCAGTTCTTC. It translates to CASSYTSAGLNEQFF.

This rearrangement joins TRBV10-3 to TRBJ1-2; D may be TRBD1 (6 bases). The V and J ends lost 6 bases and 4 bases respectively, with 12 bases between them. This CDR3 spans 13 amino acids. The germline V gene encodes CDR1 ENHRY and CDR2 SYGVKD. CDR3 DNA: TGTGCCATCAGCGAGGACAGAAGCTATGGCTACACCTTC. It specifies CAISEDRSYGYTF.

This rearrangement joins TRBV29-1 to TRBJ2-5, with D possibly being TRBD2 (6 bases). V lost 3 bases and J 5 bases, leaving 13 bases between the germline ends. The CDR3 spans 13 residues. The germline V gene encodes CDR1 SQVTM and CDR2 ANQGSEA. The CDR3 DNA reads as TGCAGCGTTGAGGAGGCGGGACGGGAGACCCAGTACTTC. Protein sequence: CSVEEAGRETQYF.

V usage is TRBV2 and J usage is TRBJ2-7, with 13 bases lining up with TRBD2. The CDR3 sequence is 14 residues long. Trimming at V came to 7 bases and at J to 5 bases, leaving 5 bases not matched to a gene. Germline CDR1 is SNHLY and CDR2 is FYNNEI. CDR3 nucleotide sequence: TGTGCCAGCATGGGGACTAGCGGGAAGCACGAGCAGTACTTC. Its protein product is CASMGTSGKHEQYF.

V is TRBV27 and J is TRBJ2-6; D is ambiguous. From germline, CDR1 is MNHEY and CDR2 SMNVEV (reference sequence). V was clipped by 3 bases and J by 0 bases, with 9 bases between them. This CDR3 comprises 16 residues. In DNA form, the CDR3 reads TGTGCCAGCAGTTTTGGCGGCCCCTCTGGGGCCAACGTCCTGACTTTC. The encoded protein is CASSFGGPSGANVLTF. Together with reference TRBV27 and TRBJ2-6, the CDR3 gives the full variable domain: EAQVTQNPRYLITVTGKKLTVTCSQNMNHEYMSWYRQDPGLGLRQIYYSMNVEVTDKGDVPEGYKVSRKEKRNFPLILESPSPNQTSLYFCASSFGGPSGANVLTFGAGSRLTVL.

The chain carries TRBV9 and TRBJ2-7, with a possible D match to TRBD1 (6 bases). CDR3 length: 16 residues. V was trimmed by 0 bases and J by 4 bases, leaving 17 bases between them. CDR1 SGDLS and CDR2 YYNGEE come from the germline V gene. The CDR3, as DNA: TGTGCCAGCAGCGTAGCTCCGGACAGCTATAAGTACGAGCAGTACTTC. It encodes CASSVAPDSYKYEQYF.

The genes are TRBV5-1 and TRBJ2-5, with 13 bases aligning to TRBD2. The germline V gene has CDR1 SGHRS and CDR2 YFSETQ. The V segment lost 3 bases and the J segment 5 bases; nucleotides outside the gene matches: 7. CDR3 length equals 16 residues. In DNA, the CDR3 is TGCGCCAGCAGCTGGACTAGCGGGGGAGGGGCGGAGACCCAGTACTTC. Amino acids: CASSWTSGGGAETQYF.

The V gene is TRBV19, the J gene TRBJ1-2; 7 bases fit TRBD1. This CDR3 spans 15 amino acids. Trimming took 9 bases from V and 8 from J; bases not matched to a gene: 18. CDR1 and CDR2 (germline): LNHDA, SQIVND (reference sequence). The CDR3 coding sequence is TGTGCCAGAGAATCGGGTGGAGGGGGCGTCGGGGGCTACACCTTC. Its translation is CARESGGGGVGGYTF.

The V call is TRBV4-1, the J call TRBJ1-6; 9 nucleotides agree with TRBD1. Germline assignment: CDR1 MGHRA and CDR2 YSYEKL. Trimming removed 0 bases from V and 7 bases from J; junction bases left unmatched: 7. The CDR3 contains 17 residues. The CDR3 reads CASSQDWRDRGNSPLHF. The CDR3 nucleotides read TGCGCCAGCAGCCAAGATTGGCGTGACAGGGGGAATTCACCCCTCCACTTT.

The chain carries TRBV18 and TRBJ1-5; maybe TRBD1 (6 bases). Germline values: CDR1 KGHSH, CDR2 LQKENI. This CDR3 is 18 amino acids long. Trimming removed 4 bases from V and 5 bases from J, with 24 bases in between. Written as DNA, the CDR3 is TGTGCCAGCTCACGACCGATCTCCAGGGGTAGGTTGCATCAGCCCCAGCATTTT. This translates into CASSRPISRGRLHQPQHF. The variable domain in full, with the rest retrieved from reference TRBV18 and TRBJ1-5, is NAGVMQNPRHLVRRRGQEARLRCSPMKGHSHVYWYRQLPEEGLKFMVYLQKENIIDESGMPKERFSAEFPKEGPSILRIQQVVRGDSAAYFCASSRPISRGRLHQPQHFGDGTRLSIL.

The chain couples TRBV28 to TRBJ1-5; D gene unclear. CDR3 length: 12 amino acids. Trimming left V 5 bases short and J 5 bases short, with 7 bases between. Per germline, CDR1 MDHEN and CDR2 SYDVKM. CDR3 sequence (DNA): TGTGCCAGCAGTCCCTCTTATCAGCCCCAGCATTTT. Translated, it gives CASSPSYQPQHF.